This is a list of T cell receptor beta chains from one sample in a study of T cell responses to AZD1222 COVID-19 vaccine. Produced via immunoSEQ multiplex PCR; TCRdb's table is partial and in-frame only. The profile shows 120,000 or so clones, around 90% of them singletons. The sequenced sample was peripheral blood, obtained on day 0 of AZD1222 vaccination. The receptors derive from an adult in good health. CDR3s include the opening cysteine and the closing phenylalanine or tryptophan. A D gene is named only where the DNA matches it firmly. Only some rows state a clone size, as once, few, many or a class for expanded clones.

>TRBV29-1|-|few|TRBJ1-1
CSVKRQGSTEAFF
TGCAGCGTTAAACGTCAGGGCTCGACTGAAGCTTTCTTT
>TRBV5-8|-|once|TRBJ2-2
CASSFGSGNTGELFF
TGTGCCAGCAGCTTTGGTTCGGGGAACACCGGGGAGCTGTTTTTT
>TRBV19|-|-|TRBJ2-1
CASSIDLRTAYNEQFF
TGTGCCAGTAGTATAGATTTAAGGACAGCTTACAATGAGCAGTTCTTC
>TRBV6-5|-|-|TRBJ2-5
CASSPILRREETQYF
TGTGCCAGCAGCCCAATCCTTAGAAGAGAAGAGACCCAGTACTTC
>TRBV7-6|-|-|TRBJ2-7
CASSSRDSYEQYF
TGTGCCAGCAGCTCCAGGGATTCCTACGAGCAGTACTTC
>TRBV10-3|-|-|TRBJ1-1
CAIRSGLMNTEAFF
TGTGCCATCAGGTCGGGCCTAATGAACACTGAAGCTTTCTTT
>TRBV11-2|-|-|TRBJ2-5
CASSLGDESWETQYF
TGTGCCAGCAGCTTAGGGGATGAATCGTGGGAGACCCAGTACTTC
>TRBV29-1|-|-|TRBJ2-2
CSVVRGSTSGELFF
TGCAGCGTTGTCCGGGGCAGCACATCCGGGGAGCTGTTTTTT
>TRBV5-4|-|-|TRBJ1-1
CASSFGGGNTEAFF
TGTGCCAGCAGCTTTGGCGGAGGGAACACTGAAGCTTTCTTT
>TRBV6-5|-|-|TRBJ2-5
CASSLMYQETQYF
TGTGCCAGCAGCCTCATGTACCAAGAGACCCAGTACTTC
>TRBV29-1|TRBD1|-|TRBJ1-1
CSVGRGQVKNTEAFF
TGCAGCGTTGGCAGGGGACAGGTAAAGAACACTGAAGCTTTCTTT
>TRBV5-4|TRBD2|-|TRBJ2-1
CASSLPSGGGDEQFF
TGTGCCAGCAGCTTGCCGTCGGGGGGGGGCGATGAGCAGTTCTTC
>TRBV11-2|TRBD1|-|TRBJ2-7
CASSLAGTEKLYF
TGTGCCAGCAGCTTAGCCGGGACAGAGAAGTTGTACTTC
>TRBV23-1|-|-|TRBJ1-6
CLTGSYNSPLHF
TGTTTAACGGGCTCCTATAATTCACCCCTCCACTTT
>TRBV3-1/TRBV3-2|-|-|TRBJ1-6
CASSPLESTSNSPLHF
TGTGCCAGCAGCCCATTAGAGTCTACTTCTAATTCACCCCTCCACTTT
>TRBV7-9|-|-|TRBJ1-1
CASSTRQETTSTEAFF
TGTGCCAGCAGCACCAGACAGGAGACTACGAGCACTGAAGCTTTCTTT
>TRBV9|-|-|TRBJ1-1
CASSVDGGTVTEAFF
TGTGCCAGCAGCGTAGATGGAGGGACTGTCACTGAAGCTTTCTTT
>TRBV29-1|-|-|TRBJ1-2
CSVEKTNYGYTF
TGCAGCGTTGAGAAAACTAACTATGGCTACACCTTC